A selection of T cell receptor beta chains follows, all from one sample in a study of T cells in Graves' hyperthyroidism and ophthalmopathy. TCRdb re-called the multiplex PCR reads with MiXCR, one entry per CDR3 protein. The sample records around 700,000 distinct CDR3 sequences, around 20% being singletons. Sequenced material: blood. The receptors stem from a woman in her fifties or sixties with Graves' hyperthyroidism that later progressed to Graves' ophthalmopathy. Each CDR3 is given with its conserved first and last residue. The order of the fields is clone size, D gene, V gene, J gene, CDR3 DNA, CDR3 protein. A D gene is named only where the DNA matches it firmly. Size values are once, few and many counts, or a class for expanded clones, and some rows have none.

many	.	TRBV9	TRBJ1-1	TGTGCCAGCAGCGCTGAGCTATACACTGAAGCTTTCTTT	CASSAELYTEAFF
many	.	TRBV11-2	TRBJ1-1	TGTGCCAGCAGCTTAGGGGCCAAAGGAAACACTGAAGCTTTCTTT	CASSLGAKGNTEAFF
few	TRBD1	TRBV6-4	TRBJ1-2	TGTGCCAGCAGCCGAGACCCGGGACAGGGTTATGGCTACACCTTC	CASSRDPGQGYGYTF
many	.	TRBV10-3	TRBJ1-1	TGTGCCGTATGGGAGGAAGCGAACACTGAAGCTTTCTTT	CAVWEEANTEAFF
.	.	TRBV19	TRBJ1-3	TGTGCCAGTAGAAACAGGGTGTCCGGAAACACCATATATTTT	CASRNRVSGNTIYF
many	.	TRBV20-1	TRBJ1-1	TGCAGTCCTACCCCCGGGACAAGGAACACTGAAGCTTTCTTT	CSPTPGTRNTEAFF
many	.	TRBV7-2	TRBJ2-7	TGTGCCAGCAGTTCTAGTAGCGGACGGTGGACCTACGAGCAGTACTTC	CASSSSSGRWTYEQYF
few	.	TRBV9	TRBJ1-4	TGTGCCAGCAGCGTAGGCCAGGGCTACAATGAAAAACTGTTTTTT	CASSVGQGYNEKLFF
.	.	TRBV18	TRBJ1-1	TGTGCCACGCTGTCGGGACAGAACACTGAAGCTTTCTTT	CATLSGQNTEAFF
many	.	TRBV15	TRBJ1-1	TGTGCCACCAGTCACAGGGCACAAGCTTTCTTT	CATSHRAQAFF
few	.	TRBV9	TRBJ2-1	TGTGCCAGCAGCGGGACCTTCTACAATGAGCAGTTCTTC	CASSGTFYNEQFF